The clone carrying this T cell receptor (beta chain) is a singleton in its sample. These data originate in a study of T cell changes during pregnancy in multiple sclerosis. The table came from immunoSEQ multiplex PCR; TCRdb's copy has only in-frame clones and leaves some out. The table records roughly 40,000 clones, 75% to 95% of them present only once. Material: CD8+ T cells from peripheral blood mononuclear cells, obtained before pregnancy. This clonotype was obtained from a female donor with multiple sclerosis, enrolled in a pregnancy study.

CDR3 bases: TGTGCCAGCAGTTCAACATCGGGACTTGGGGAGCAGTACTTC. It codes for CASSSTSGLGEQYF. The J gene is TRBJ2-7, the V gene TRBV28; maybe TRBD2 (6 bases). The V and J ends lost 4 bases and 7 bases respectively, with 17 bases between them. Germline assignment: CDR1 MDHEN and CDR2 SYDVKM. This CDR3 is built from 14 residues.